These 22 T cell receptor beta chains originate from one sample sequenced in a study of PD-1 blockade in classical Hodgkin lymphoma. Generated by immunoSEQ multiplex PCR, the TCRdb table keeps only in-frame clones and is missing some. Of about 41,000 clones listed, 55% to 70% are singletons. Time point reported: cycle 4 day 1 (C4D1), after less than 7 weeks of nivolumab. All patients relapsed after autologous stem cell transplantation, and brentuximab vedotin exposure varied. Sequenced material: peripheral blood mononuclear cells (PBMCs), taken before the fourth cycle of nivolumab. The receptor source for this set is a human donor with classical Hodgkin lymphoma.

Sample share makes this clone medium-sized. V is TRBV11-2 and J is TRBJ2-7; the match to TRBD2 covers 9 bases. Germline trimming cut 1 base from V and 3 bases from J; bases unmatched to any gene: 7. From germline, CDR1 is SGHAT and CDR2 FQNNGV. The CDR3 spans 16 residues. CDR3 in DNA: TGTGCCAGCAGCTTAGGAGGAGCGGGGGGCTTCTACGAGCAGTACTTC. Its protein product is CASSLGGAGGFYEQYF.

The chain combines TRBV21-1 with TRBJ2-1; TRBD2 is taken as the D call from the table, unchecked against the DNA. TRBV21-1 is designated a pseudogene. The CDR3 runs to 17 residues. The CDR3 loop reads CASSNWSIAGVDNEQFF. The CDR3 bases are TGTGCCAGCAGCAACTGGTCAATAGCGGGGGTGGACAATGAGCAGTTCTTC.

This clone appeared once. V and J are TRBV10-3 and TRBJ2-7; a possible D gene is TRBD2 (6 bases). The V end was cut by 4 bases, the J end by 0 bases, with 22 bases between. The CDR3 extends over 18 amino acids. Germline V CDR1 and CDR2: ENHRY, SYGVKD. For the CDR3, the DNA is TGTGCCATCAGTGGCCCGACCGATGGCGGGGAGCGCTCCTACGAGCAGTACTTC. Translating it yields CAISGPTDGGERSYEQYF.

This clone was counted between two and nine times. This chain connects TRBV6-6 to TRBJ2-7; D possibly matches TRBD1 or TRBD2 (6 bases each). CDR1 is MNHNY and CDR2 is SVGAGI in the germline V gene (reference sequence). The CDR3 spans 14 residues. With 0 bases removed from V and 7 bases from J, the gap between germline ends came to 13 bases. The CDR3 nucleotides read TGTGCCAGCAGTTACTCGAACGGGGGCTATGAGCAGTACTTC. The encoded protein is CASSYSNGGYEQYF.

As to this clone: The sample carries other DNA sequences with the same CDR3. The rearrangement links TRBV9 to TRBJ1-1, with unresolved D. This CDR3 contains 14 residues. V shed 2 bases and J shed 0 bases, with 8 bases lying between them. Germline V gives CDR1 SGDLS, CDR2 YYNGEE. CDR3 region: CASSVGGMNTEAFF. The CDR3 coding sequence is TGTGCCAGCAGCGTGGGCGGTATGAACACTGAAGCTTTCTTT.

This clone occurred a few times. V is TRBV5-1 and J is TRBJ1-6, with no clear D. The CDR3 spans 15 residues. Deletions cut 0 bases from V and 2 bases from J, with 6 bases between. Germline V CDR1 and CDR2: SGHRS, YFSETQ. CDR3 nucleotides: TGCGCCAGCAGCTTGGTTACAGCCTATAATTCACCCCTCCACTTT. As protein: CASSLVTAYNSPLHF.

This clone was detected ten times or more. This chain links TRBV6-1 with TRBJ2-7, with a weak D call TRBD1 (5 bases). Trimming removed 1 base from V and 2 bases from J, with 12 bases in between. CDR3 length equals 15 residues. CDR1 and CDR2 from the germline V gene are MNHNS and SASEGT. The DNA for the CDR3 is TGTGCCAGCAGTGAAGGGCAGGGTATTCCCTACGAGCAGTACTTC. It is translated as CASSEGQGIPYEQYF.

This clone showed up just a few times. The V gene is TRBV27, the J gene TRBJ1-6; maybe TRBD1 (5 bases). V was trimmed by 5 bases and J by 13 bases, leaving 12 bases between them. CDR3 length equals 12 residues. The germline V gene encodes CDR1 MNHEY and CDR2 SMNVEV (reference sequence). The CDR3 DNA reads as TGTGCCAGCAGTAGCCGGGGGTGGCCCCTCCACTTT. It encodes CASSSRGWPLHF.

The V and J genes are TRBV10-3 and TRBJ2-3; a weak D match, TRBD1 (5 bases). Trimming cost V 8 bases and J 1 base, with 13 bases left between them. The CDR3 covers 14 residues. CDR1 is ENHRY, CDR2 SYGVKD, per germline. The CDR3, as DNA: TGTGCCATCGGTGGGGCAGACGGCACAGATACGCAGTATTTT. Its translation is CAIGGADGTDTQYF.

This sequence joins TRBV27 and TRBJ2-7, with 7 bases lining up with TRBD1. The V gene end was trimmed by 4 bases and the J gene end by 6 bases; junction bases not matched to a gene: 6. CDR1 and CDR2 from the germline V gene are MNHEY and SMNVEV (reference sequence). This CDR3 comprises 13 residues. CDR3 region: CASSSGQVREQYF. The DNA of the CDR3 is TGTGCCAGCAGTTCTGGACAGGTACGCGAGCAGTACTTC.

CDR3 sequence reads: CASSIIGPRSYGYTF. The CDR3 nucleotides are TGTGCCAGCAGCATCATCGGGCCTCGATCTTATGGCTACACCTTC. V usage is TRBV13 and J usage is TRBJ1-2; D gene unclear. V lost 5 bases and J 5 bases, leaving 18 bases between the germline ends. CDR3 size: 15 residues. CDR1 is PRHDT, CDR2 FYEKMQ, per germline (reference sequence).

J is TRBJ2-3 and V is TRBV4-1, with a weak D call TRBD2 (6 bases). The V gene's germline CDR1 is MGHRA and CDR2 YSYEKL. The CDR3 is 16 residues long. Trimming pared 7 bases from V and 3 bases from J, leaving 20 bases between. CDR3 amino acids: CASKNLGRRVTDTQYF. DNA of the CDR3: TGCGCCAGCAAAAACCTGGGCCGGAGGGTAACAGATACGCAGTATTTT.

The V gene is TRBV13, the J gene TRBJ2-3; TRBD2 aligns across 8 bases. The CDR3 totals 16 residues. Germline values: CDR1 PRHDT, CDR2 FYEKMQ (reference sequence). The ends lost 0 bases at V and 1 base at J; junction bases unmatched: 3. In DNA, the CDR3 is TGTGCCAGCAGCTTAGGCCAACTAGCGGGCACAGATACGCAGTATTTT. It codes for CASSLGQLAGTDTQYF.

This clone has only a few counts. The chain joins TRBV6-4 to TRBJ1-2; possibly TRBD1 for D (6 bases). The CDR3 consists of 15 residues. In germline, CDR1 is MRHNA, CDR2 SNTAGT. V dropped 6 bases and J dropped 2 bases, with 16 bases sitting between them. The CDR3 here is CASSVQGGTNYGYTF. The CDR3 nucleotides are TGTGCCAGCAGCGTACAGGGAGGGACGAACTATGGCTACACCTTC.

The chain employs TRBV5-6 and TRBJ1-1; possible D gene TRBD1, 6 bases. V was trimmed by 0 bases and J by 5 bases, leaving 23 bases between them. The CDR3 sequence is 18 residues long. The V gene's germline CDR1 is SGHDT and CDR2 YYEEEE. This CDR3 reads CASSLAYMDSSRGTEAFF. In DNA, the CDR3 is TGTGCCAGCAGCTTGGCCTACATGGACAGTTCGAGAGGGACTGAAGCTTTCTTT.

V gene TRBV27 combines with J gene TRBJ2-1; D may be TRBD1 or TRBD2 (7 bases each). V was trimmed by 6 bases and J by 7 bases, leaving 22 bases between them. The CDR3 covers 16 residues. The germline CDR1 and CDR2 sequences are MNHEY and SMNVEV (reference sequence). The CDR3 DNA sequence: TGTGCCAGCAGCCCAAGGGAGGGGGCCGATCCAAATGAGCAGTTCTTC. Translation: CASSPREGADPNEQFF.

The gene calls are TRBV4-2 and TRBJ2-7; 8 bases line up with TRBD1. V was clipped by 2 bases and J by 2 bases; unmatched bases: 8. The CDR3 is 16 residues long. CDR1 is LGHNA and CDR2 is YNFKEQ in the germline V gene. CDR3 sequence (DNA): TGTGCCAGCAGCCAACAGCCGGGACAGGAGACCTACGAGCAGTACTTC. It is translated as CASSQQPGQETYEQYF.

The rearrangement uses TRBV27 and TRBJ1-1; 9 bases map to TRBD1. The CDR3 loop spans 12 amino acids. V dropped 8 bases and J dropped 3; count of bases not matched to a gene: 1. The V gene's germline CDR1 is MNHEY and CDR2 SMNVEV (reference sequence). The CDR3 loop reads CASWTGDTEAFF. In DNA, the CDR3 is TGTGCCAGCTGGACAGGGGACACTGAAGCTTTCTTT.

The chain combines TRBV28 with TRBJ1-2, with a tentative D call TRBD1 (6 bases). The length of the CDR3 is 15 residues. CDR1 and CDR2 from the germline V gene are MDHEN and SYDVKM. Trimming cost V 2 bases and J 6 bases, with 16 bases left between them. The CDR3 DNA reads TGTGCCAGCAGTTTAACCCCCCAGGGGACGGATGGCTACACCTTC. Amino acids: CASSLTPQGTDGYTF.

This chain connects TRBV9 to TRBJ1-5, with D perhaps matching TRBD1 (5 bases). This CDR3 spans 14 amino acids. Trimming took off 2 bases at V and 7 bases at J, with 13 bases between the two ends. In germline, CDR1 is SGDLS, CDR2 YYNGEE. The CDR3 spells CASSVRDLPQPQHF. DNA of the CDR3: TGTGCCAGCAGCGTCCGGGACCTCCCACAGCCCCAGCATTTT.

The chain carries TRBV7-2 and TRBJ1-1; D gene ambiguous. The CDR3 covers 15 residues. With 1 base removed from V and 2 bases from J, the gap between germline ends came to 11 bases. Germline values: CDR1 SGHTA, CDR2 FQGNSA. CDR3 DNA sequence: TGTGCCAGCAGCTTAGGTGGAGGCCCAAACACTGAAGCTTTCTTT. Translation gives CASSLGGGPNTEAFF.

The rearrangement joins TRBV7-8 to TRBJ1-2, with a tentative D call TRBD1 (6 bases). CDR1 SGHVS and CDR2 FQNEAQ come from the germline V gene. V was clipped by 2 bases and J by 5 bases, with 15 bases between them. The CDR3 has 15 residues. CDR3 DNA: TGTGCCAGCAGCTTATCTAGACAGGTTTCGTATGGCTACACCTTC. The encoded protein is CASSLSRQVSYGYTF.